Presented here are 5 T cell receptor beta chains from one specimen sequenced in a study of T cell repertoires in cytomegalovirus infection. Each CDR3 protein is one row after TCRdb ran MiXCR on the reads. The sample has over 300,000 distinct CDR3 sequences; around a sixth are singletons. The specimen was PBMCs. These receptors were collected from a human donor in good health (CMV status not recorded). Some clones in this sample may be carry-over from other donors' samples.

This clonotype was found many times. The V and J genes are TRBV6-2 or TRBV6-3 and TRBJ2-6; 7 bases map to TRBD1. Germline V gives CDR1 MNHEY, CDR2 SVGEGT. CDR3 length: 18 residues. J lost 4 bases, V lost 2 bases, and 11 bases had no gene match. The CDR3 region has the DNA TGTGCCAGCAGTTACCGGGACAGAACGGTCGACGGGGCCAACGTCCTGACTTTC. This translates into CASSYRDRTVDGANVLTF.

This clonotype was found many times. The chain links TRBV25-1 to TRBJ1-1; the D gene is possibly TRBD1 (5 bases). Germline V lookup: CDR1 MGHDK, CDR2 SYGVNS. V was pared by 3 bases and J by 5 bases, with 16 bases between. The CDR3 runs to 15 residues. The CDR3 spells CASSDYGTAITEAFF. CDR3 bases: TGTGCCAGCAGTGATTACGGGACTGCAATAACTGAAGCTTTCTTT.

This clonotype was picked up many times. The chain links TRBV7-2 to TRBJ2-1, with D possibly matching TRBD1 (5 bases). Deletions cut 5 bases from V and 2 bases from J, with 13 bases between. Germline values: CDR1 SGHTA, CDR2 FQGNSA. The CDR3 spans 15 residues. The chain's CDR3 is CASSLDSAPYNEQFF. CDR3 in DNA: TGTGCCAGCAGCCTAGACAGTGCCCCCTACAATGAGCAGTTCTTC.

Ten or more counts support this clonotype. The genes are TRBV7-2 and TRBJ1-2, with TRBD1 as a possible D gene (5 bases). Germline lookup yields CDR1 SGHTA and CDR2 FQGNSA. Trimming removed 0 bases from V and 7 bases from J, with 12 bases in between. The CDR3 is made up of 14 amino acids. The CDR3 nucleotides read TGTGCCAGCAGCTTAGCGCGAGGGGCCGCTGGCTACACCTTC. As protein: CASSLARGAAGYTF.

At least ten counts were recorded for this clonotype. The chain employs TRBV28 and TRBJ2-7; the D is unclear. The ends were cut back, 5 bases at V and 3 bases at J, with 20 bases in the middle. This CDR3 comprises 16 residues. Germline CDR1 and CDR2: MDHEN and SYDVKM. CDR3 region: CASSPDLSRSLYEQYF. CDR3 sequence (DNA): TGTGCCAGCAGTCCGGACCTTTCCCGCTCCCTCTACGAGCAGTACTTC.